The text below deals with one TCR beta chain. V gave up 2 bases and J gave up 6 bases, with 19 bases separating them. This CDR3 spans 17 amino acids. CDR1 and CDR2 (germline): MGHDK, SYGVNS. This sample is drawn from a study of blood T cell repertoires in COVID-19. Across the study: Acute and convalescent COVID-19 specimens originated in the United States, Italy and Spain.

In the source study's methods: Estimated nucleated cell counts came from reference gene primer amplification. This table comes from immunoSEQ multiplex PCR, and its TCRdb copy is limited to in-frame clones, with some not included. V and J calls and clone size are given by that table; D and trimming were obtained from the DNA. The table has around 240,000 clones, 85% seen once. The sequence was obtained from a man aged 40-50 years with acute or convalescent COVID-19. The V gene is TRBV25-1, the J gene TRBJ1-4; possible D gene TRBD1, 5 bases. The sample consisted of peripheral blood. DNA of the CDR3: TGTGCCAGCAGTGAAGGGATTGTAGGGGATGAGGATGAAAAACTGTTTTTT. Translated: CASSEGIVGDEDEKLFF.